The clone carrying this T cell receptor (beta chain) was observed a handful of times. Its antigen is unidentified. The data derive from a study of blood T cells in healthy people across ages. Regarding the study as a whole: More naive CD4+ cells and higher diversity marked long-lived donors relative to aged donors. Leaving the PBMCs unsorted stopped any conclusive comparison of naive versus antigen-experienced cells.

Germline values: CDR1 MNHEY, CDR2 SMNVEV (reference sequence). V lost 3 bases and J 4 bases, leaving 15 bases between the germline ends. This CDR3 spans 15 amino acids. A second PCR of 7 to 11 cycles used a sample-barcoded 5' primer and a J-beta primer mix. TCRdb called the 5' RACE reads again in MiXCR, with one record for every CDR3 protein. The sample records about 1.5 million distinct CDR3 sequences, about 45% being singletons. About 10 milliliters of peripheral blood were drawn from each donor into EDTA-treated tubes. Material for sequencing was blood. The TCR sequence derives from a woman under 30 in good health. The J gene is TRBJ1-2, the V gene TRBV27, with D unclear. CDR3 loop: CASSLGFGVTYGYTF. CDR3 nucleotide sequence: TGTGCCAGCAGTTTGGGTTTTGGGGTTACCTATGGCTACACCTTC.